This T cell receptor (beta chain) derives from a study of CD8 T cells in Susac syndrome. RNA totalling roughly 0.45 to 1 ug underwent reverse transcription with random hexamers. TCRdb itself ran the immunoSEQ multiplex PCR reads through MiXCR, one entry per CDR3 protein. The table records 150,000 to 200,000 distinct CDR3 sequences, around 95% of them present only once. The material sequenced was CD4+ T cells from PBMCs. The receptor comes from a human donor with Susac syndrome.

The CDR3 nucleotides read TGTGCCAGCAGCCCACAGGGGTTCTCGAGCGACATTCAGTACTTC. It translates to CASSPQGFSSDIQYF. This chain joins TRBV13 and TRBJ2-4; 7 bases agree with TRBD1. The CDR3 totals 15 residues. V gave up 5 bases and J gave up 8 bases; unmatched junction bases: 12. Looked up from germline, CDR1 is PRHDT and CDR2 is FYEKMQ (reference sequence).